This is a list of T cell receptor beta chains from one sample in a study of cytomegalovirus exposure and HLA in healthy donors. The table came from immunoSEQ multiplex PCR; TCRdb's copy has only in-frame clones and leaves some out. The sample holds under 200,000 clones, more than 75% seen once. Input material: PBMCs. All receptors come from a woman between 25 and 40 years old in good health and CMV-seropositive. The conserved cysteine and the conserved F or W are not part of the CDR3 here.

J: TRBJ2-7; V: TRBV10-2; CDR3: ASRRQGTPKDEQY
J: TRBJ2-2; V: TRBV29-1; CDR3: SVSMDRKNTGELF
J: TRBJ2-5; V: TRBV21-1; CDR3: ASSKTLQGRQETQY
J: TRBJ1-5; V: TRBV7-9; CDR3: SSSMGQGRQPQH
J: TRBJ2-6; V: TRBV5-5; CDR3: ASSLGLVRAGANVLT
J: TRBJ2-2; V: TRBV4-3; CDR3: ASSQERLMGGELF
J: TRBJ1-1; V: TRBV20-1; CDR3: SAHRDPEAF
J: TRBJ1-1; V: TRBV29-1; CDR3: SVEWGPGGTEAF
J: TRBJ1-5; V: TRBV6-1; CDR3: ASMRQGTAFQPQH
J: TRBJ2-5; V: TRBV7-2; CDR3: ASSLLSLAGGETQY
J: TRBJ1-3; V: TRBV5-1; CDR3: ASSLDRAGNTIY
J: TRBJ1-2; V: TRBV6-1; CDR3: ASTDVRDRPYGYT
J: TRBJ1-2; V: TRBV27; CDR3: ASRLGQGYGYT
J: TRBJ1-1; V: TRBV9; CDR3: ASSVGVVVAEAF
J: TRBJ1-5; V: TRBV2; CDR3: ASSEGQGAQPQH
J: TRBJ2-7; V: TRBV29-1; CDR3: SVLRAGGYGEQY
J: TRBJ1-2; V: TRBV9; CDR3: ASGGVGPARGSGYT
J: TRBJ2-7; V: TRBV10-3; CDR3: AISEYRQGGYEQY
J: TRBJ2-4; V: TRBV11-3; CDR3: ASSLARANIQY
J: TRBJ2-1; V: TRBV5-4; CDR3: ASSRLGDEQF
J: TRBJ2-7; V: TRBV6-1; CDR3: ASSEAPGGRNEQY
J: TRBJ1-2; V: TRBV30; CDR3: AWSRAFGYT
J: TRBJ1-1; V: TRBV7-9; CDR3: ASSWGQEAF
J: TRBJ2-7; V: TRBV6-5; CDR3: ASSYSRGTPAYEQY
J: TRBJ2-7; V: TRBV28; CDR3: ASSLFAGLAESSYEQY
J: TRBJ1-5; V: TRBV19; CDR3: ASSEGTGRAQPQH
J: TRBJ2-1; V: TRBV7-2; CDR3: ASTQGGAGGEQF
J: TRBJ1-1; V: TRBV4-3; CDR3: ASSQVPEAGTEAF
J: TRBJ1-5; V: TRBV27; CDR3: ASSDVEDQPQH
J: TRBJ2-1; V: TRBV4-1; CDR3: ASSQDAGTAQF
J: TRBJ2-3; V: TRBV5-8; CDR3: ASSLIAGAATDTQY
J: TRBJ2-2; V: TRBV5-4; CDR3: ASSLGALAGGVGELF
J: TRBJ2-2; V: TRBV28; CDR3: ASSPPDSYGELF
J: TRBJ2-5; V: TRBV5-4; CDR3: ASSPTKAETQY
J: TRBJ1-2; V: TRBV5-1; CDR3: ASSLSGGGYT
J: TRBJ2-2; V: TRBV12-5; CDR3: ASGFDRTSGGRTNTGELF
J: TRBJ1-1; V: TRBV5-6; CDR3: ASSLLGDVGTEAF
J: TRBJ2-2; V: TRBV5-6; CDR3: ASSLGLAGGLTGELF
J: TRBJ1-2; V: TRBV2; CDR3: ASSLIQGFGGYT
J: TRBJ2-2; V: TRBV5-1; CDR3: ASSPQGGPLGGELF
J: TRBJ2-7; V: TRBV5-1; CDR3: ASRPEHLTYYEQY
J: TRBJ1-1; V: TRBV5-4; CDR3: ASSKQGTMNTEAF
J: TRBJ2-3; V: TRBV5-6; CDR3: ASSLRGGMSDTQY
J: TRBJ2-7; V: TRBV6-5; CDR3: ASSYFHGSSYEQY
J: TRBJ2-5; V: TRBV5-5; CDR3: ASSSTTMTGEETQY
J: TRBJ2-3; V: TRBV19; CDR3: ASSIRGGTDTQY
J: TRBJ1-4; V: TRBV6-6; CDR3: ASSLVREEKLF
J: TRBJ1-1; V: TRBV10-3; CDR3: AISYRENTEAF
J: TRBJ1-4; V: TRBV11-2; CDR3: ASSLDRGLGEKLF
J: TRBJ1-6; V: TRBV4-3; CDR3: ASSQVGGWGNSPLH